A single TCR beta chain is shown here with its context. This sample was taken from a study of STAT5B mutations in CD4+ large granular lymphocyte leukemia. Using immunoSEQ multiplex PCR, the repertoire was profiled, and TCRdb retains in-frame clones only, with some absent. Of over 25,000 clones listed, around 70% are singletons. Trimming stripped 7 bases from V and 0 bases from J, with 10 bases between. The CDR3 extends over 13 amino acids. Per germline, CDR1 SGHDN and CDR2 FVKESK. The chain is built from TRBV14 and TRBJ2-7; D remains unclear. Sequencing was done on a sample of CD4+ T cells from blood buffy coats. The source is a human donor in good health. CDR3 region: CASTPGSSYEQYF. The CDR3 nucleotides read TGTGCCAGCACCCCAGGCAGCTCCTACGAGCAGTACTTC.